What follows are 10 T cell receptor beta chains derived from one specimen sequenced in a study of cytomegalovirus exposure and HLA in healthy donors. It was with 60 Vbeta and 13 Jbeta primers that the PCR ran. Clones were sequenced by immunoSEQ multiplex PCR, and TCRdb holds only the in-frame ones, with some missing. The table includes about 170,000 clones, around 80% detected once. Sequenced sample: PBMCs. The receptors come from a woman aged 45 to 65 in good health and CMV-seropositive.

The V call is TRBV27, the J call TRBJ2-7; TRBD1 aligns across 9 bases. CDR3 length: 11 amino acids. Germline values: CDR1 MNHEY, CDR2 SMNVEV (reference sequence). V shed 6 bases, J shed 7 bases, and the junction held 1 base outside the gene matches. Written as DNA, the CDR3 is TGTGCCAGCAGGACAGGGGGGGAGCAGTACTTC. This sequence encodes CASRTGGEQYF.

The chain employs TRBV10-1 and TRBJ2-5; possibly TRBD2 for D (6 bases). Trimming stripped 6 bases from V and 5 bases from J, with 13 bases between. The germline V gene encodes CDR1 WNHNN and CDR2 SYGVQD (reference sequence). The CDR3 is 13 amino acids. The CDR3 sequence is CASSHGGRETQYF. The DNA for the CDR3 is TGCGCCAGCAGCCATGGAGGGCGGGAGACCCAGTACTTC.

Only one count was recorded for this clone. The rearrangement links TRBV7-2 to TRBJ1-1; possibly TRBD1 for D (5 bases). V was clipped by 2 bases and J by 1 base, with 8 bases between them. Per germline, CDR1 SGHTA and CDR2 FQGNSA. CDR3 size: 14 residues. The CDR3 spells CASSLWGRNTEAFF. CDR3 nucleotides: TGTGCCAGCAGCTTATGGGGCAGGAACACTGAAGCTTTCTTT.

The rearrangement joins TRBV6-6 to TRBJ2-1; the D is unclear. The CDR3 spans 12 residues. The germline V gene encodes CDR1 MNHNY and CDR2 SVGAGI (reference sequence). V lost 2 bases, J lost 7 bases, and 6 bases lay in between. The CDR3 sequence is CASSYDGNEQFF. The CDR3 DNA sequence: TGTGCCAGCAGTTACGACGGGAATGAGCAGTTCTTC.

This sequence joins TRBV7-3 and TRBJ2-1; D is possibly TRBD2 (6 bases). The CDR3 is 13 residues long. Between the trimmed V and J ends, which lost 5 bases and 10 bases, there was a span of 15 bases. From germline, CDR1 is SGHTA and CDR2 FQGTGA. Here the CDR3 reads CASSPPGGKEQFF. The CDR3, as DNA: TGTGCCAGCAGCCCGCCAGGCGGGAAAGAGCAGTTCTTC.

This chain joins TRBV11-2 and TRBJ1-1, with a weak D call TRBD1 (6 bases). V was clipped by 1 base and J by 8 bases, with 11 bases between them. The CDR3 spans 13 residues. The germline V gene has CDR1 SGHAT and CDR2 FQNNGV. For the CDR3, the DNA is TGTGCCAGCAGCTTAGGGACAGCGACGGAAGCTTTCTTT. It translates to CASSLGTATEAFF.

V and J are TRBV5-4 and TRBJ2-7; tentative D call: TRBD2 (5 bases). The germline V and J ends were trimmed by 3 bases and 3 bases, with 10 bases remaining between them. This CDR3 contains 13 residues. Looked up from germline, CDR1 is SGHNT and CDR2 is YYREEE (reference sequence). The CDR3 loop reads CASSSNGIYEQYF. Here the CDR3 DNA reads TGTGCCAGCAGCTCTAACGGGATCTACGAGCAGTACTTC.

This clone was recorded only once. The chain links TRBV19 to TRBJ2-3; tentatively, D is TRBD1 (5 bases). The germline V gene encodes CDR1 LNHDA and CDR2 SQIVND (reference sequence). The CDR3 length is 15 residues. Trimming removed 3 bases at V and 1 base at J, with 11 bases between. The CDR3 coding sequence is TGTGCCAGTAGTATTATCAGGGCGGGCACAGATACGCAGTATTTT. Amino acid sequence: CASSIIRAGTDTQYF.

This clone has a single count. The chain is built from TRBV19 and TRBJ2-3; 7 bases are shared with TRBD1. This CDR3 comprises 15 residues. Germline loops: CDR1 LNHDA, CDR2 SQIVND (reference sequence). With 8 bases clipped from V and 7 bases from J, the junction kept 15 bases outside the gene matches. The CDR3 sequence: CASRLQGQSANTQYF. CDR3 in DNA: TGTGCCAGTCGGCTCCAGGGACAGTCCGCTAATACGCAGTATTTT.

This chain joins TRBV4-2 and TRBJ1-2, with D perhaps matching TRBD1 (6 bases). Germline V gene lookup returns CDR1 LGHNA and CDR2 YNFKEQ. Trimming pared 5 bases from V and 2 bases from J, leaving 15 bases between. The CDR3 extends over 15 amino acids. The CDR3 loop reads CASSFEATGNYGYTF. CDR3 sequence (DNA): TGTGCCAGCAGCTTCGAAGCTACAGGGAACTATGGCTACACCTTC.